These 29 T cell receptor beta chains were sequenced from one sample in a study of memory CD4+ T cells and cytomegalovirus serostatus. Single viable CD3+CD4+CD8-CD45RO+ cells were sorted as the memory CD4+ T cells. Here immunoSEQ multiplex PCR was the method, and the copy in TCRdb shows in-frame clones only, minus some. Among tens of thousands of clones listed, roughly 80% were seen once. Sample: memory CD4+ T cells from blood. The receptor source for this set is an adult in good health and CMV-seronegative.

A single count supports this clone. The chain is built from TRBV10-3 and TRBJ1-1, with a tentative D call TRBD1 (6 bases). The germline CDR1 and CDR2 sequences are ENHRY and SYGVKD. Trimming shortened V by 7 bases and J by 1 base, and 13 bases separated the two germline ends. CDR3 length: 14 residues. Here the CDR3 DNA reads TGTGCCATCAACACTAAACAGGGGAACACTGAAGCTTTCTTT. Amino acid sequence: CAINTKQGNTEAFF.

V is TRBV30 and J is TRBJ2-5; D is perhaps TRBD2 (5 bases). V lost 2 bases and J lost 4, with 8 bases in between. CDR1 GTSNPN and CDR2 SVGIG come from the germline V gene (reference sequence). This CDR3 is built from 12 residues. CDR3 nucleotides: TGTGCCTGGAGTCCGGGAAGAGAGACCCAGTACTTC. Its translation is CAWSPGRETQYF.

J is TRBJ2-1 and V is TRBV27; maybe TRBD2 (6 bases). V lost 5 bases and J 7 bases, leaving 15 bases between the germline ends. The CDR3 runs 14 residues. Looked up from germline, CDR1 is MNHEY and CDR2 is SMNVEV (reference sequence). The CDR3 DNA reads TGTGCCAGCAGTCTCTTAACTGGGAGGAATGAGCAGTTCTTC. Amino acids: CASSLLTGRNEQFF.

The chain combines TRBV6-5 with TRBJ1-2; tentative D call: TRBD1 (6 bases). Deletions cut 2 bases from V and 8 bases from J, with 12 bases between. The germline gives CDR1 MNHEY, CDR2 SVGAGI. The CDR3 spans 13 residues. Here the CDR3 DNA reads TGTGCCAGCAGTTACAACAGGGCTAACGGCTACACCTTC. As protein: CASSYNRANGYTF.

This chain joins TRBV2 and TRBJ1-1; TRBD1 might be the D (5 bases). The V gene lost 6 bases and the J gene lost 3 bases, with 11 bases spanning the gap. This CDR3 is 13 amino acids long. Germline lookup yields CDR1 SNHLY and CDR2 FYNNEI. CDR3 DNA: TGTGCCAGCAGACGACAGACGGACACTGAAGCTTTCTTT. This translates into CASRRQTDTEAFF. Using reference TRBV2 and TRBJ1-1 for the parts outside the CDR3, the full variable domain is EPEVTQTPSHQVTQMGQEVILRCVPISNHLYFYWYRQILGQKVEFLVSFYNNEISEKSEIFDDQFSVERPDGSNFTLKIRSTKLEDSAMYFCASRRQTDTEAFFGQGTRLTVV.

This chain uses TRBV28 with TRBJ1-2, with a weak D call TRBD1 (6 bases). V was pared by 8 bases and J by 4 bases, with 17 bases between. The CDR3 contains 14 residues. Per the germline V gene, CDR1 is MDHEN and CDR2 is SYDVKM. The CDR3 region is CASSKGGLSYGYTF. CDR3 nucleotide sequence: TGTGCCAGCTCCAAGGGGGGGCTTAGCTATGGCTACACCTTC.

The rearrangement links TRBV14 to TRBJ2-7; D not resolved. CDR3 length equals 14 residues. Germline V gene sequence: CDR1 SGHDN, CDR2 FVKESK. The germline V and J ends were trimmed by 4 bases and 3 bases, with 13 bases remaining between them. The chain's CDR3 is CASSPGWMGYEQYF. The CDR3 DNA follows: TGTGCCAGCAGCCCCGGGTGGATGGGCTACGAGCAGTACTTC.

The genes are TRBV6-5 and TRBJ2-2; D is perhaps TRBD2 (6 bases). This CDR3 is built from 14 residues. Germline V gene data show CDR1 as MNHEY and CDR2 as SVGAGI. V was clipped by 8 bases and J by 5 bases, with 15 bases between them. The CDR3 loop is CASARERITGELFF. CDR3 nucleotides: TGTGCCAGCGCCCGGGAGAGAATAACCGGGGAGCTGTTTTTT.

In its sample, this clone was seen once. The V and J genes are TRBV4-3 and TRBJ1-2; D possibly corresponds to TRBD1 (6 bases). CDR3 length equals 13 residues. V shed 1 base and J shed 4 bases, with 7 bases lying between them. The germline CDR1 and CDR2 sequences are LGHNA and YSLEER. As DNA, the CDR3 is TGCGCCAGCAGCCAAGCGACAGGCTATGGCTACACCTTC. It yields the protein CASSQATGYGYTF.

The V and J genes are TRBV5-4 and TRBJ2-1, with 8 bases matching TRBD2. Germline trimming cut 4 bases from V and 0 bases from J; bases unmatched to any gene: 6. The CDR3 is 16 residues long. The germline V gene has CDR1 SGHNT and CDR2 YYREEE (reference sequence). The CDR3 loop reads CASSTPGGSSYNEQFF. The CDR3 DNA sequence: TGTGCCAGCAGCACCCCGGGGGGGTCCTCCTACAATGAGCAGTTCTTC.

The chain has TRBV5-1 and TRBJ2-7, with 9 bases aligning to TRBD1. Germline CDR1 SGHRS, CDR2 YFSETQ. The CDR3 is made up of 14 amino acids. After removal of 3 bases from V and 6 bases from J, the junction contained 7 bases not matched to a gene. This CDR3 reads CASSSGQGEFEQYF. CDR3 in DNA: TGCGCCAGCAGCTCGGGACAGGGTGAGTTCGAGCAGTACTTC.

The rearrangement joins TRBV5-6 to TRBJ1-1; D remains unclear. V lost 3 bases to trimming and J lost 0 bases, with 12 bases between them. Germline V CDR1 and CDR2: SGHDT, YYEEEE. This CDR3 comprises 15 residues. CDR3 sequence (DNA): TGTGCCAGCAGCTCAGACCGGAAAATGAACACTGAAGCTTTCTTT. Protein sequence: CASSSDRKMNTEAFF.

CDR3 amino acids: CASSNRGRGTEAFF. DNA for the CDR3: TGTGCCAGCAGTAACAGGGGGCGCGGCACTGAAGCTTTCTTT. The chain carries TRBV6-5 and TRBJ1-1; 9 bases are a match to TRBD1. With 5 bases clipped from V and 4 bases from J, the junction kept 5 bases outside the gene matches. Germline assignment: CDR1 MNHEY and CDR2 SVGAGI. The CDR3 contains 14 residues.

This chain connects TRBV18 to TRBJ1-1; 9 bases are a match to TRBD1. Trimming cost V 7 bases and J 2 bases; bases outside gene matches: 5. The germline gives CDR1 KGHSH, CDR2 LQKENI. This CDR3 is 14 amino acids long. The CDR3 DNA is TGTGCCAGCTTAAAGACAGGGGGTAACACTGAAGCTTTCTTT. Amino acid sequence: CASLKTGGNTEAFF. Full variable domain (rest looked up from reference TRBV18 and TRBJ1-1): NAGVMQNPRHLVRRRGQEARLRCSPMKGHSHVYWYRQLPEEGLKFMVYLQKENIIDESGMPKERFSAEFPKEGPSILRIQQVVRGDSAAYFCASLKTGGNTEAFFGQGTRLTVV.

This clone appeared a single time. The chain recombines TRBV6-5 with TRBJ1-4; D ambiguous. V was shortened by 6 bases and J by 5 bases, with 4 bases between the two germline ends. Germline loops: CDR1 MNHEY, CDR2 SVGAGI. This CDR3 has 11 amino acids. In DNA, the CDR3 is TGTGCCAGCAGCGGGAATGAAAAACTGTTTTTT. Protein product: CASSGNEKLFF.

The chain employs TRBV5-1 and TRBJ2-7; TRBD1 agrees at 10 bases. Germline V gene lookup returns CDR1 SGHRS and CDR2 YFSETQ. The V and J ends lost 0 bases and 0 bases, in that order; junction bases with no gene match: 3. The CDR3 length is 16 residues. The CDR3, as DNA: TGCGCCAGCAGCTTGGTGACAGGGGGCGACTCCTACGAGCAGTACTTC. As protein: CASSLVTGGDSYEQYF.

The V call is TRBV30, the J call TRBJ2-3; D not resolved. V gave up 2 bases and J gave up 6 bases, with 6 bases separating them. The CDR3 runs 11 residues. CDR1 is GTSNPN and CDR2 is SVGIG in the germline V gene (reference sequence). CDR3: CAWSRADTQYF. In DNA, the CDR3 is TGTGCCTGGAGTCGGGCGGATACGCAGTATTTT.

V usage is TRBV9 and J usage is TRBJ2-1, with 9 bases aligning to TRBD1. Germline V gene lookup returns CDR1 SGDLS and CDR2 YYNGEE. CDR3 length: 17 residues. Losses at the gene ends were 3 bases for V and 0 bases for J; bases not matched to a gene: 7. CDR3 sequence reads: CASSGTGARASYNEQFF. The CDR3 DNA is TGTGCCAGCAGCGGGACAGGGGCGAGGGCCTCCTACAATGAGCAGTTCTTC.

The chain recombines TRBV11-2 with TRBJ1-5; weak D call: TRBD1 (6 bases). The CDR3 has 16 amino acids. The germline gives CDR1 SGHAT, CDR2 FQNNGV. The germline V and J ends were trimmed by 6 bases and 4 bases, with 19 bases remaining between them. CDR3 bases: TGTGCCAGCAGTCCGACCACAGGGAAAGGGAATCAGCCCCAGCATTTT. This sequence encodes CASSPTTGKGNQPQHF.

V usage is TRBV28 and J usage is TRBJ1-5; 7 nucleotides line up with TRBD1. Unmatched junction bases numbered 7, after V lost 6 bases and J lost 5 bases. Looked up from germline, CDR1 is MDHEN and CDR2 is SYDVKM. The CDR3 runs 14 residues. CDR3 nucleotide sequence: TGTGCCAGCAGCCGGGGACAGAAGGATCAGCCCCAGCATTTT. Translation gives CASSRGQKDQPQHF.

The chain links TRBV2 to TRBJ1-2; 7 bases fit TRBD1. CDR1 and CDR2 from the germline V gene are SNHLY and FYNNEI. The CDR3 runs 16 residues. The trim removed 5 bases at V and 4 bases at J, leaving 13 bases unmatched. As DNA, the CDR3 is TGTGCCAGCAGTCCCCGCGGGACAGCGACCTCCTATGGCTACACCTTC. It encodes CASSPRGTATSYGYTF.

The gene calls are TRBV5-8 and TRBJ1-2; D remains unclear. V gave up 0 bases and J gave up 4 bases, with 13 bases separating them. CDR3 length equals 15 residues. The germline gives CDR1 SGHTS, CDR2 YDEGEE. CDR3 amino acids: CASSLVREDSYGYTF. CDR3 nucleotide sequence: TGTGCCAGCAGCTTGGTTCGAGAAGATTCCTATGGCTACACCTTC.

The V and J genes are TRBV5-8 and TRBJ1-1; 11 positions agree with TRBD1. The CDR3 runs 15 residues. Per the germline V gene, CDR1 is SGHTS and CDR2 is YDEGEE. The trim removed 0 bases at V and 4 bases at J, leaving 2 bases unmatched. The CDR3 loop reads CASSLGTGGLTEAFF. The CDR3 DNA is TGTGCCAGCAGCTTGGGGACAGGGGGCCTCACTGAAGCTTTCTTT.

V gene TRBV5-6 combines with J gene TRBJ1-6, with a tentative D call TRBD1 (6 bases). Looked up from germline, CDR1 is SGHDT and CDR2 is YYEEEE. The CDR3 has 14 residues. V lost 2 bases to trimming and J lost 9 bases, with 12 bases between them. In DNA, the CDR3 is TGTGCCAGCAGCTTACAGGGAATAGGTTCACCCCTCCACTTT. It specifies CASSLQGIGSPLHF.

This chain joins TRBV29-1 and TRBJ2-1, with no clear D. The V gene lost 3 bases and the J gene lost 2 bases, with 5 bases spanning the gap. From germline, CDR1 is SQVTM and CDR2 ANQGSEA. CDR3 length equals 12 residues. DNA for the CDR3: TGCAGCGTTGATGGGGCCTACAATGAGCAGTTCTTC. This translates into CSVDGAYNEQFF.

This clone was observed a handful of times. The J gene is TRBJ2-7, the V gene TRBV4-2, with 7 bases identical to TRBD1. V was pared by 1 base and J by 4 bases, with 7 bases of the junction left unmatched. Germline V gene data show CDR1 as LGHNA and CDR2 as YNFKEQ. This CDR3 comprises 15 residues. CDR3 loop: CASSQVTGQYYEQYF. The CDR3 nucleotides are TGTGCCAGCAGCCAAGTAACGGGACAGTATTACGAGCAGTACTTC.

The chain joins TRBV4-2 to TRBJ1-4, with TRBD1 matching 7 bases. Unmatched junction bases numbered 3, after V lost 0 bases and J lost 8 bases. The CDR3 sequence is 14 residues long. Germline V gives CDR1 LGHNA, CDR2 YNFKEQ. CDR3 bases: TGTGCCAGCAGCCAAGACCCAGGGGGGGAAAAACTGTTTTTT. It specifies CASSQDPGGEKLFF.

V and J are TRBV7-2 and TRBJ1-2; 7 bases align to TRBD1. Germline V gene sequence: CDR1 SGHTA, CDR2 FQGNSA. V lost 2 bases to trimming and J lost 8 bases; unmatched junction nucleotides: 8. The CDR3 totals 14 residues. Here the CDR3 reads CASSLRRGEQGYTF. In DNA form, the CDR3 reads TGTGCCAGCAGCTTACGCAGGGGGGAGCAAGGCTACACCTTC.

The chain links TRBV5-1 to TRBJ1-4; 7 bases map to TRBD1. This CDR3 has 14 residues. Trimming cost V 1 base and J 7 bases; bases outside gene matches: 4. The germline V gene has CDR1 SGHRS and CDR2 YFSETQ. The CDR3 sequence: CASSLTGDAEKLFF. CDR3 nucleotides: TGCGCCAGCAGCTTGACAGGGGACGCTGAAAAACTGTTTTTT.